This T cell receptor (beta chain) was recorded in a study of shared clonotypes between healthy human individuals. Study-wide results and limits: Clonotype sharing among the donors was expected to vary with sequencing depth.

In regard to this clone: No antigen is known for it.

V was cut by 0 bases and J by 0 bases, with 9 bases left in between. Germline CDR1 is SGHVS and CDR2 is FNYEAQ. The CDR3 loop spans 17 amino acids. CD8 cells regarded as naive lacked CD45RO, were positively chosen for CCR7, and omitted terminally differentiated effector memory CD45RA+ cells. This was a deep-level run. Methods used by the authors: ImmunoSEQ output lacked quality scores and full-length reads, limiting matched filtering. Repertoires were generated with immunoSEQ multiplex PCR, while TCRdb's copy carries only in-frame clones and drops some. V, J and clone size are those of that table, while D and trimming were read from the DNA. The sample lists approximately 740,000 clones, around 92% occurring once.

Sample: naive CD8+ T cells sorted from blood. The chain employs TRBV7-6 and TRBJ2-6; tentatively, D is TRBD1 or TRBD2 (5 bases each). The receptor was isolated from a man under 40 in good health. This chain's CDR3 is CASSLALGDSGANVLTF. Here the CDR3 DNA reads TGTGCCAGCAGCTTAGCGTTGGGGGACTCTGGGGCCAACGTCCTGACTTTC.